These 10 T cell receptor beta chains were sequenced from one sample in a study of blood T cell repertoires in COVID-19. Some clones are missing from TCRdb's copy, which holds only in-frame ones; the method was immunoSEQ multiplex PCR. Here the sample spans about 250,000 clones, around 86% being singletons. The sequenced material came from PBMCs or T cells enriched from blood (not recorded which). The origin of the receptors is a man aged 40-50 years who had recovered from COVID-19.

This chain joins TRBV15 and TRBJ2-3; no clear D. The CDR3 runs 14 residues. Germline-derived CDR1 and CDR2 are LNHNV and YYDKDF (reference sequence). Trimming removed 1 base from V and 0 bases from J, with 5 bases in between. CDR3 sequence (DNA): TGTGCCACCAGCAGAGCACAGAGCACAGATACGCAGTATTTT. This encodes CATSRAQSTDTQYF.

The genes are TRBV5-1 and TRBJ2-5; 8 positions match TRBD2. This CDR3 comprises 13 residues. V was clipped by 4 bases and J by 4 bases; unmatched bases: 3. Germline V gene lookup returns CDR1 SGHRS and CDR2 YFSETQ. The CDR3 DNA is TGCGCCAGCAGCCCGGGACTAGGAGAGACCCAGTACTTC. Its translation: CASSPGLGETQYF. Full variable domain (outside the CDR3, taken from reference TRBV5-1 and TRBJ2-5): KAGVTQTPRYLIKTRGQQVTLSCSPISGHRSVSWYQQTPGQGLQFLFEYFSETQRNKGNFPGRFSGRQFSNSRSEMNVSTLELGDSALYLCASSPGLGETQYFGPGTRLLVL.

The chain carries TRBV19 and TRBJ1-5; possible D gene TRBD1, 6 bases. The CDR3 covers 13 residues. Looked up from germline, CDR1 is LNHDA and CDR2 is SQIVND (reference sequence). V lost 4 bases to trimming and J lost 7 bases, with 11 bases between them. The CDR3 protein is CASSTGGPQPQHF. The CDR3, as DNA: TGTGCCAGTAGTACGGGGGGGCCGCAGCCCCAGCATTTT.

The J gene is TRBJ1-2, the V gene TRBV10-3, with D uncertain. The germline gives CDR1 ENHRY, CDR2 SYGVKD. The CDR3 is 13 residues long. V lost 1 base, J lost 8 bases, and 11 bases lay in between. This CDR3 reads CAISELGGIGYTF. The CDR3 DNA follows: TGTGCCATCAGTGAGTTAGGCGGAATCGGCTACACCTTC.

V usage is TRBV6-5 and J usage is TRBJ1-2; TRBD1 aligns across 8 bases. CDR1 is MNHEY and CDR2 is SVGAGI in the germline V gene. CDR3 length equals 15 residues. The ends lost 1 base at V and 4 bases at J; junction bases unmatched: 5. The CDR3 spells CASSYLTGVVYGYTF. The CDR3 DNA follows: TGTGCCAGCAGTTACTTGACAGGGGTGGTCTATGGCTACACCTTC.

This chain links TRBV6-5 with TRBJ1-3; D unresolved. CDR1 and CDR2 from the germline V gene are MNHEY and SVGAGI. The CDR3 totals 16 residues. V dropped 2 bases and J dropped 0 bases, with 11 bases sitting between them. The CDR3: CASSYLGGNSGNTIYF. In nucleotides, the CDR3 is TGTGCCAGCAGTTACCTCGGCGGTAACTCTGGAAACACCATATATTTT.

The chain joins TRBV19 to TRBJ1-1; 7 nucleotides align to TRBD1. This CDR3 comprises 14 residues. V trimming: 3 bases; J trimming: 5 bases; junction bases outside the gene matches: 6. Germline CDR1 LNHDA, CDR2 SQIVND (reference sequence). The CDR3 nucleotides read TGTGCCAGTAGTATGACAGGGTTCCCAACTGAAGCTTTCTTT. Protein: CASSMTGFPTEAFF.

The chain couples TRBV5-1 to TRBJ2-3, with 11 nucleotides matching TRBD2. This CDR3 comprises 16 residues. V dropped 0 bases and J dropped 6; count of bases not matched to a gene: 6. From germline, CDR1 is SGHRS and CDR2 YFSETQ. The DNA of the CDR3 is TGCGCCAGCAGCTTGGCGTTAGCGGGGGGGCGGGATACGCAGTATTTT. Its protein product is CASSLALAGGRDTQYF.

This chain joins TRBV24-1 and TRBJ2-5; 8 nucleotides match TRBD1. The CDR3 runs 15 residues. Germline V gene lookup returns CDR1 KGHDR and CDR2 SFDVKD. V lost 4 bases and J lost 5; bases outside the gene matches: 8. The DNA of the CDR3 is TGTGCCACCAGTGACCCCGGACAGGGTAGTGAGACCCAGTACTTC. The encoded protein is CATSDPGQGSETQYF.

The genes are TRBV6-5 and TRBJ1-6; 8 bases map to TRBD1. Germline lookup yields CDR1 MNHEY and CDR2 SVGAGI. V shed 5 bases and J 10 bases; nucleotides not matched to a gene: 10. CDR3 length: 15 amino acids. CDR3 protein: CASSIDRGPHSPLHF. CDR3 DNA sequence: TGTGCCAGCAGTATCGACAGGGGACCTCACTCACCCCTCCACTTT.